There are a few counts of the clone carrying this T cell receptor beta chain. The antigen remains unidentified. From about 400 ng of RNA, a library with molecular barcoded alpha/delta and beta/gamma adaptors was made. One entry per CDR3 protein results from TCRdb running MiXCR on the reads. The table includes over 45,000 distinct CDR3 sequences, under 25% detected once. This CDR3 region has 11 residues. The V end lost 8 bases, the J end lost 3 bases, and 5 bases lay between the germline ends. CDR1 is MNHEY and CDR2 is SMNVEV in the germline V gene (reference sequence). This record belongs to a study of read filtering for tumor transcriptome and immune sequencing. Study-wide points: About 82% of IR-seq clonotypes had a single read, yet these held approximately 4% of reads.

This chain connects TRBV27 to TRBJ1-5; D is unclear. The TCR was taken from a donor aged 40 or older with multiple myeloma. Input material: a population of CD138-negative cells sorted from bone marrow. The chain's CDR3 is CASGINQPQHF. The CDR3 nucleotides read TGTGCCAGCGGAATCAATCAGCCCCAGCATTTT.